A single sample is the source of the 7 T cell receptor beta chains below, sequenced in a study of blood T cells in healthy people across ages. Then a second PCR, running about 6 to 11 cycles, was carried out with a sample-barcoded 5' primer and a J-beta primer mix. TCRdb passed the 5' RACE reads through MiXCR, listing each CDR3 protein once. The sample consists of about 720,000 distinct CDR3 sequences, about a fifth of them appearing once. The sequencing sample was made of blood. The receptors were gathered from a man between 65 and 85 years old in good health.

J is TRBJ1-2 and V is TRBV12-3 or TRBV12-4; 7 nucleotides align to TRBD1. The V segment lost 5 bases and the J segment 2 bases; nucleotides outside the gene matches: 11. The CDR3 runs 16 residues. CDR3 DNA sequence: TGTGCCAGCAGTGTGGACAGGTCCCTCGTAAACTATGGCTACACCTTC. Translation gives CASSVDRSLVNYGYTF.

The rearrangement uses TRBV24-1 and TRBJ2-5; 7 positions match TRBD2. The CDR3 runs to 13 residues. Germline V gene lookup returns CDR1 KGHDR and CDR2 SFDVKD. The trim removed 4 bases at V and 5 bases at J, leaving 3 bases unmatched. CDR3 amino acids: CATSEVGGETQYF. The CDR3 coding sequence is TGTGCCACCAGTGAGGTGGGAGGGGAGACCCAGTACTTC.

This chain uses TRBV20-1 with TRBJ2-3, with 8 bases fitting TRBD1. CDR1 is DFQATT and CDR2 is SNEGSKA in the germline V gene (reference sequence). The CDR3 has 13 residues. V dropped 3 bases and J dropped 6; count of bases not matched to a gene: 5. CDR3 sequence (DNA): TGCAGTGCTAGCGGACAGGGTGGTGATACGCAGTATTTT. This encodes CSASGQGGDTQYF.

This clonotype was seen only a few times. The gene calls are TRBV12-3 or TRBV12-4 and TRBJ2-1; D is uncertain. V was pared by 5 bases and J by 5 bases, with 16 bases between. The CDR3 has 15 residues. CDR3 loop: CASSHSNLGHNEQFF. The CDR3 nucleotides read TGTGCCAGCAGTCATTCAAACCTAGGACACAATGAGCAGTTCTTC.

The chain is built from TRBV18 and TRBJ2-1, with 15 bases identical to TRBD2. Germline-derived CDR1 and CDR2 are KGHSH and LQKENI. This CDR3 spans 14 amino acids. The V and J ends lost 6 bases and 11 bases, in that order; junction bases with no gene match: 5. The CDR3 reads CASSSGLAGGKQFF. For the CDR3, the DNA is TGTGCCAGCTCGTCCGGACTAGCGGGAGGGAAGCAGTTCTTC.

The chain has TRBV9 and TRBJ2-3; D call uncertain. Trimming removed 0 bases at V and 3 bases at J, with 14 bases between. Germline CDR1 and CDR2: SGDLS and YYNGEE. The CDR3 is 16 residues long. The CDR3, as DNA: TGTGCCAGCAGCGTAGATGGACGGAGTGCTACAGATACGCAGTATTTT. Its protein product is CASSVDGRSATDTQYF.

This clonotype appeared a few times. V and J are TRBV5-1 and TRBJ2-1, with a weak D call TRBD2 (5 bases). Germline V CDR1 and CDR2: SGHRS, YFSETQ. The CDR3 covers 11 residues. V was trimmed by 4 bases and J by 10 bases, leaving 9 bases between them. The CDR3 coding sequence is TGCGCCAGCAGCCTCCCGGGAGAGCAGTTCTTC. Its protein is CASSLPGEQFF.